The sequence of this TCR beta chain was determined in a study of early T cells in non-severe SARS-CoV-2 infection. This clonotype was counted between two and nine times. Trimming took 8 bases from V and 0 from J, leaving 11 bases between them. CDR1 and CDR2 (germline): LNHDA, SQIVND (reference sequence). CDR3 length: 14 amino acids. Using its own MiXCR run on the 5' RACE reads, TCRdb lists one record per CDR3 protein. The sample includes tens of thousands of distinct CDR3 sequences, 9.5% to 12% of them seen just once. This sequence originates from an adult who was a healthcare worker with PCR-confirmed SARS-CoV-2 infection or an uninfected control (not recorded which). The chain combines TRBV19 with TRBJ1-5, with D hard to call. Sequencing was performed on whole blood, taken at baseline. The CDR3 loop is CASHGRYSNQPQHF. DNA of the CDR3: TGTGCCAGTCATGGACGGTATAGCAATCAGCCCCAGCATTTT.